A single sample is the source of the 19 T cell receptor beta chains below, sequenced in a study of human T cells and chemical hapten exposure. Described time point: patch test 3, about 24 weeks after DPC sensitization. Treatment reported: therapeutic diphenylcyclopropenone sensitization with weekly scalp DPC. TCRdb re-analysed the RACE reads in MiXCR, keeping a single row per CDR3 protein. The table has some 110,000 distinct CDR3 sequences, about 10% seen once. The sample in question was whole blood, obtained in connection with sensitization to the hapten diphenylcyclopropenone (DPC). All receptors derive from a woman in her fifties or sixties with alopecia areata. Some clones in this sample may be carry-over from other donors' samples.

This clonotype has ten or more counts. The chain uses TRBV13 and TRBJ2-7, with 7 bases that match TRBD2. The junction had 8 bases not matched to a gene; V was cut back by 5 bases and J by 1 base. Looked up from germline, CDR1 is PRHDT and CDR2 is FYEKMQ (reference sequence). The CDR3 is 15 amino acids. The CDR3 region has the DNA TGTGCCAGCAGCACCCGGACTAGGAGTTCCTACGAGCAGTACTTC. This codes for CASSTRTRSSYEQYF.

This clonotype came up a few times. The rearrangement uses TRBV29-1 and TRBJ2-5; 8 bases are a match to TRBD1. The CDR3 covers 14 residues. In germline, CDR1 is SQVTM, CDR2 ANQGSEA. With 2 bases clipped from V and 4 bases from J, the junction kept 6 bases outside the gene matches. CDR3 loop: CSVESQGAGETQYF. DNA for the CDR3: TGCAGCGTTGAAAGTCAGGGGGCTGGAGAGACCCAGTACTTC. The variable domain in full, completed from reference TRBV29-1 and TRBJ2-5, reads SAVISQKPSRDICQRGTSLTIQCQVDSQVTMMFWYRQQPGQSLTLIATANQGSEATYESGFVIDKFPISRPNLTFSTLTVSNMSPEDSSIYLCSVESQGAGETQYFGPGTRLLVL.

This clonotype was seen ten or more times. The CDR3 region has the DNA TGTGCCAGCAGTGAGGTGGGCTATCCAACTAATGAAAAACTGTTTTTT. As protein: CASSEVGYPTNEKLFF. The chain joins TRBV6-1 to TRBJ1-4; D gene uncertain. The V and J ends lost 3 bases and 0 bases respectively, with 11 bases between them. The CDR3 length is 16 residues. Germline CDR1 is MNHNS and CDR2 is SASEGT.

The V and J genes are TRBV12-3 or TRBV12-4 and TRBJ1-2, with D unresolved. Trimming removed 3 bases from V and 3 bases from J, with 8 bases in between. CDR3 length: 13 residues. CDR3 nucleotides: TGTGCCAGCAGTTTTGCCGGTGACTATGGCTACACCTTC. Residues: CASSFAGDYGYTF.

This clonotype has ten or more counts. V gene TRBV20-1 combines with J gene TRBJ2-7; 11 positions match TRBD2. The J segment lost 4 bases and the V segment lost 6 bases, leaving 5 bases of the junction unmatched. Germline V lookup: CDR1 DFQATT, CDR2 SNEGSKA (reference sequence). The CDR3 extends over 13 amino acids. The CDR3 sequence is CSAPTSGRYEQYF. CDR3 nucleotide sequence: TGCAGTGCGCCCACTAGCGGGAGATACGAGCAGTACTTC.

This clonotype was recorded only once. V gene TRBV12-3 or TRBV12-4 combines with J gene TRBJ1-2, with 8 bases matching TRBD1. This CDR3 has 13 amino acids. V lost 7 bases, J lost 7 bases, and 8 bases stayed unmatched. For the CDR3, the DNA is TGTGCCAGCACCACCGGGACAGGCTTTGGCTACACCTTC. Translating it yields CASTTGTGFGYTF.

This clonotype was observed at least ten times. The V call is TRBV7-2, the J call TRBJ2-1; D uncertain. The CDR3 loop spans 13 amino acids. The V gene's germline CDR1 is SGHTA and CDR2 FQGNSA. Trimming removed 5 bases at V and 9 bases at J, with 14 bases between. The CDR3 reads CASSLPQVGEQFF. The CDR3 coding sequence is TGTGCCAGCAGCCTCCCCCAGGTGGGTGAGCAGTTCTTC. Together with reference TRBV7-2 and TRBJ2-1, the CDR3 gives the full variable domain: GAGVSQSPSNKVTEKGKDVELRCDPISGHTALYWYRQSLGQGLEFLIYFQGNSAPDKSGLPSDRFSAERTGGSVSTLTIQRTQQEDSAVYLCASSLPQVGEQFFGPGTRLTVL.

The rearrangement joins TRBV6-5 to TRBJ1-4; 7 nucleotides align to TRBD1. Germline V gene lookup returns CDR1 MNHEY and CDR2 SVGAGI. The CDR3 covers 15 residues. V lost 6 bases to trimming and J lost 0 bases; unmatched junction nucleotides: 4. CDR3 DNA: TGTGCCAGCAGAAGCACAGGGGCAACTAATGAAAAACTGTTTTTT. Amino acid sequence: CASRSTGATNEKLFF.

V is TRBV18 and J is TRBJ1-1; D gene uncertain. The germline V and J ends were trimmed by 2 bases and 1 base, with 8 bases remaining between them. CDR3 length equals 14 residues. CDR1 is KGHSH, CDR2 LQKENI, per germline. CDR3 residues: CASSPGYENTEAFF. The CDR3 nucleotides are TGTGCCAGCTCACCAGGGTACGAGAACACTGAAGCTTTCTTT.

The genes are TRBV12-5 and TRBJ2-5; D unclear. The length of the CDR3 is 11 residues. Germline-derived CDR1 and CDR2 are LGHNT and FRNRAP. The ends were cut back, 3 bases at V and 4 bases at J, with 3 bases in the middle. The CDR3 DNA follows: TGTGCTAGTGGTTTCCGAGAGACCCAGTACTTC. It codes for CASGFRETQYF.

This chain uses TRBV5-4 with TRBJ2-1; a weak D match, TRBD1 (6 bases). The CDR3 length is 12 residues. The germline CDR1 and CDR2 sequences are SGHNT and YYREEE (reference sequence). The V gene lost 5 bases and the J gene lost 7 bases, with 10 bases spanning the gap. This CDR3 reads CASSQDRNEQFF. The CDR3 DNA reads as TGTGCCAGCAGTCAGGACAGAAATGAGCAGTTCTTC.

This clonotype was counted many times. The genes are TRBV14 and TRBJ2-3; no clear D gene. Germline-derived CDR1 and CDR2 are SGHDN and FVKESK. This CDR3 spans 11 amino acids. The V and J ends lost 3 bases and 4 bases respectively, with 2 bases between them. CDR3 sequence: CASSQADTQYF. The CDR3 DNA is TGTGCCAGCAGCCAGGCAGATACGCAGTATTTT.

The rearrangement uses TRBV5-1 and TRBJ2-7; 7 bases map to TRBD1. Trimming at V came to 0 bases and at J to 4 bases, leaving 7 bases not matched to a gene. The CDR3 totals 15 residues. Germline V gene sequence: CDR1 SGHRS, CDR2 YFSETQ. Written as DNA, the CDR3 is TGCGCCAGCAGCTTGGCGAGGGGGCTGGGGTACGAGCAGTACTTC. This codes for CASSLARGLGYEQYF.

V gene TRBV30 combines with J gene TRBJ2-7, with 10 bases lining up with TRBD2. V dropped 2 bases and J dropped 0; count of bases not matched to a gene: 4. Germline values: CDR1 GTSNPN, CDR2 SVGIG (reference sequence). The CDR3 runs to 15 residues. CDR3 protein: CAWSLLAGSSYEQYF. The CDR3 nucleotides are TGTGCCTGGAGTTTACTAGCGGGAAGCTCCTACGAGCAGTACTTC.

The V call is TRBV28, the J call TRBJ2-3; D perhaps matches TRBD2 (6 bases). Germline CDR1 and CDR2: MDHEN and SYDVKM. This CDR3 has 16 amino acids. Deletions cut 4 bases from V and 6 bases from J, with 20 bases between. This CDR3 reads CASSSSGTRNLDTQYF. The CDR3, as DNA: TGTGCCAGCAGTTCCTCCGGGACTCGTAATTTGGATACGCAGTATTTT.

The genes are TRBV3-1 and TRBJ2-1; no definite D call. Germline V gene data show CDR1 as LGHDT and CDR2 as YNNKEL (reference sequence). CDR3 size: 13 residues. The ends were cut back, 1 base at V and 7 bases at J, with 8 bases in the middle. The CDR3 region is CASSQAIRNEQFF. The CDR3, as DNA: TGTGCCAGCAGCCAAGCTATCAGAAATGAGCAGTTCTTC.

The V and J genes are TRBV3-1 and TRBJ2-7; possible D gene TRBD2, 6 bases. Germline CDR1 LGHDT, CDR2 YNNKEL (reference sequence). The CDR3 is 14 amino acids. V was shortened by 0 bases and J by 4 bases, with 10 bases between the two germline ends. Here the CDR3 reads CASSQDYAGYEQYF. The CDR3 region has the DNA TGTGCCAGCAGCCAAGATTACGCGGGGTACGAGCAGTACTTC.

This clonotype came up once. This chain links TRBV12-3 or TRBV12-4 with TRBJ1-6; D is unclear. The ends were cut back, 2 bases at V and 5 bases at J, with 10 bases in the middle. This CDR3 spans 15 amino acids. The CDR3 DNA is TGTGCCAGCAGTTTATATGCTACCCATAATTCACCCCTCCACTTT. This codes for CASSLYATHNSPLHF.

This clonotype has at least ten counts. This sequence joins TRBV27 and TRBJ1-2; 7 nucleotides agree with TRBD1. Trimming cost V 8 bases and J 2 bases; bases outside gene matches: 2. This CDR3 is 12 amino acids long. Germline values: CDR1 MNHEY, CDR2 SMNVEV (reference sequence). DNA of the CDR3: TGTGCCAGCTCACAGGGGAACTATGGCTACACCTTC. Translating it yields CASSQGNYGYTF.